Listed here are 32 T cell receptor beta chains from one sample, sequenced in a study of shared T cell receptors in the human thymus. Generated by immunoSEQ multiplex PCR, the TCRdb table keeps only in-frame clones and is missing some. The sample holds roughly 660,000 clones; 88% are singletons and the top ten take 0.008% to 0.011%. These sequences were also reported in another study, on human thymus T cells.

Sample: thymocytes. These receptors came from a boy less than two years old with a congenital heart defect.

The chain employs TRBV27 and TRBJ2-7, with TRBD1 matching 7 bases. The germline CDR1 and CDR2 sequences are MNHEY and SMNVEV (reference sequence). J gave up 0 bases and V 10 bases, and 6 bases lay outside the gene matches. This CDR3 is 13 amino acids long. The CDR3 spells CATADRHSYEQYF. The CDR3, as DNA: TGTGCCACCGCGGACAGGCACTCCTACGAGCAGTACTTC.

About this clone itself: At one boundary the junction diverges from the germline segment, which might be a read error. The CDR3 protein is CASSPTTGGGSAGANVLTF. CDR3 coding DNA: TGTGCTAGCAGCCCGACGACAGGGGGCGGGTCCGCTGGGGCCAACGTCCTGACTTTC. The chain recombines TRBV7-7 with TRBJ2-6; 10 bases map to TRBD1. The germline CDR1 and CDR2 sequences are SSHAT and FNYEAQ (reference sequence). This CDR3 spans 19 amino acids.

J is TRBJ2-7 and V is TRBV19, with 7 bases fitting TRBD2. The CDR3 is made up of 14 amino acids. Germline CDR1 reads LNHDA; CDR2 reads SQIVND (reference sequence). After removal of 4 bases from V and 2 bases from J, the junction contained 5 bases not matched to a gene. The CDR3 region has the DNA TGTGCCAGTAGTAGCGGTGGGAGGGCCTACGAGCAGTACTTC. Its protein is CASSSGGRAYEQYF.

The chain joins TRBV5-1 to TRBJ2-3; 8 bases map to TRBD2. V was clipped by 1 base and J by 1 base; unmatched bases: 11. The CDR3 is 18 residues long. Germline V gene sequence: CDR1 SGHRS, CDR2 YFSETQ. The CDR3 spells CASSLFGPAGEGTDTQYF. CDR3 bases: TGCGCCAGCAGCTTGTTCGGGCCAGCGGGAGAGGGCACAGATACGCAGTATTTT.

This clone was recorded once. The chain couples TRBV28 to TRBJ2-1; 14 nucleotides agree with TRBD2. The CDR3 extends over 14 amino acids. Germline V gene lookup returns CDR1 MDHEN and CDR2 SYDVKM. The junction had 11 bases not matched to a gene; V was cut back by 7 bases and J by 15 bases. CDR3 sequence: CASISGTSGRGRFF. The CDR3 coding sequence is TGTGCCAGCATCTCCGGGACTAGCGGGAGAGGTCGGTTCTTC.

The chain couples TRBV5-5 to TRBJ2-6, with TRBD2 as a possible D gene (5 bases). V lost 0 bases and J 4 bases, leaving 11 bases between the germline ends. In germline, CDR1 is SGHKS, CDR2 YYEKEE (reference sequence). The CDR3 length is 16 residues. The CDR3 protein is CASSLAGVSGANVLTF. DNA for the CDR3: TGTGCCAGCAGCTTGGCCGGGGTCTCAGGGGCCAACGTCCTGACTTTC. Looking up the rest from reference TRBV5-5 and TRBJ2-6 gives the full variable domain: DAGVTQSPTHLIKTRGQQVTLRCSPISGHKSVSWYQQVLGQGPQFIFQYYEKEERGRGNFPDRFSARQFPNYSSELNVNALLLGDSALYLCASSLAGVSGANVLTFGAGSRLTVL.

A single count supports this clone. This rearrangement joins TRBV4-3 to TRBJ2-2, with TRBD2 matching 9 bases. CDR1 is LGHNA and CDR2 is YSLEER in the germline V gene. Trimming cost V 6 bases and J 4 bases; bases outside gene matches: 9. CDR3 length: 16 amino acids. The chain's CDR3 is CASRSSGRLGTGELFF. The DNA for the CDR3 is TGCGCCAGCAGGTCCAGCGGGAGGTTAGGCACCGGGGAGCTGTTTTTT.

The rearrangement uses TRBV4-3 and TRBJ1-4; 7 bases match TRBD1. The germline CDR1 and CDR2 sequences are LGHNA and YSLEER. The CDR3 is made up of 16 amino acids. Trimming at V came to 4 bases and at J to 8 bases, leaving 13 bases not matched to a gene. DNA of the CDR3: TGCGCCAGCAGCCCCAAGAGGAAAGGGGGCAAGGAAAAACTGTTTTTT. Its protein is CASSPKRKGGKEKLFF.

The chain recombines TRBV7-8 with TRBJ1-1; D unclear. V shed 5 bases and J shed 0 bases, with 13 bases lying between them. This CDR3 is built from 15 residues. Germline assignment: CDR1 SGHVS and CDR2 FQNEAQ. CDR3 loop: CASSPRGVMNTEAFF. CDR3 nucleotides: TGTGCCAGCAGCCCACGGGGAGTGATGAACACTGAAGCTTTCTTT.

V and J are TRBV11-3 and TRBJ2-1, with 10 positions matching TRBD1. The junction had 5 bases not matched to a gene; V was cut back by 1 base and J by 2 bases. Germline CDR1 SGHNT, CDR2 YENEEA. This CDR3 contains 17 residues. CDR3 residues: CASSLGATGGAYNEQFF. The CDR3 DNA reads as TGTGCCAGCAGCTTAGGGGCGACAGGGGGCGCCTACAATGAGCAGTTCTTC.

This clone was observed a single time. The chain links TRBV7-9 to TRBJ2-2; TRBD2 matches 15 bases. The ends lost 6 bases at V and 6 bases at J; junction bases unmatched: 5. CDR1 is SEHNR and CDR2 is FQNEAQ in the germline V gene (reference sequence). The CDR3 is made up of 16 amino acids. CDR3 bases: TGTGCCAGCAGGCCTGGACTAGCGGGAGGGCCCGGGGAGCTGTTTTTT. The encoded protein is CASRPGLAGGPGELFF.

The genes are TRBV5-1 and TRBJ2-7; a possible D gene is TRBD1 (5 bases). Germline V gene data show CDR1 as SGHRS and CDR2 as YFSETQ. Trimming left V 0 bases short and J 5 bases short, with 15 bases between. The CDR3 has 15 residues. CDR3: CASSLGAGKDHEQYF. For the CDR3, the DNA is TGCGCCAGCAGCTTGGGGGCAGGGAAGGACCACGAGCAGTACTTC.

The chain carries TRBV19 and TRBJ1-3; 8 bases line up with TRBD1. The CDR3 consists of 14 residues. V lost 3 bases to trimming and J lost 4 bases; unmatched junction nucleotides: 2. Germline V CDR1 and CDR2: LNHDA, SQIVND (reference sequence). CDR3 nucleotides: TGTGCCAGTAGTATCGGACAGGGAGGAAACACCATATATTTT. It yields the protein CASSIGQGGNTIYF.

The chain carries TRBV30 and TRBJ2-7, with D perhaps matching TRBD2 (6 bases). Germline-derived CDR1 and CDR2 are GTSNPN and SVGIG (reference sequence). This CDR3 has 14 residues. The V end was cut by 3 bases, the J end by 2 bases, with 14 bases between. This CDR3 reads CAWRDGSSAYEQYF. The CDR3 nucleotides are TGTGCCTGGAGGGACGGGAGCTCCGCCTACGAGCAGTACTTC.

This chain connects TRBV30 to TRBJ1-1; no reliable D call. Germline V gene data show CDR1 as GTSNPN and CDR2 as SVGIG (reference sequence). The CDR3 covers 12 residues. The V gene lost 4 bases and the J gene lost 1 base, with 7 bases spanning the gap. CDR3 protein: CAWNGQNTEAFF. The CDR3 region has the DNA TGTGCCTGGAATGGGCAGAACACTGAAGCTTTCTTT.

A few counts support this clone. CDR3 amino acids: CASRPIAGGPWSTDTQYF. For the CDR3, the DNA is TGTGCCAGCAGGCCAATTGCGGGAGGGCCCTGGAGCACAGATACGCAGTATTTT. The gene calls are TRBV7-8 and TRBJ2-3; 9 bases match TRBD2. This CDR3 has 18 amino acids. The V and J ends lost 6 bases and 0 bases, in that order; junction bases with no gene match: 13. Germline V gene data show CDR1 as SGHVS and CDR2 as FQNEAQ.

This clone occurred a few times. This chain links TRBV5-6 with TRBJ2-3; 8 nucleotides match TRBD1. The V segment lost 5 bases and the J segment 3 bases; nucleotides outside the gene matches: 8. The germline V gene encodes CDR1 SGHDT and CDR2 YYEEEE. The CDR3 has 15 amino acids. CDR3: CASRPIQGATDTQYF. The CDR3 bases are TGTGCCAGCAGACCAATCCAGGGGGCGACAGATACGCAGTATTTT.

The V call is TRBV18, the J call TRBJ2-1; maybe TRBD2 (5 bases). V lost 6 bases to trimming and J lost 7 bases, with 13 bases between them. The germline gives CDR1 KGHSH, CDR2 LQKENI. This CDR3 has 13 amino acids. The CDR3 here is CASSGSIRNEQFF. CDR3 bases: TGTGCCAGCTCGGGGAGCATCCGGAATGAGCAGTTCTTC.

In its sample, this clone was seen a few times. In nucleotides, the CDR3 is TGTGCCAGCCTCTTCTCGTTTCAGCGTACGTTGCAAGAGACCCAGTACTTC. As protein: CASLFSFQRTLQETQYF. V usage is TRBV7-4 and J usage is TRBJ2-5; D unresolved. The germline CDR1 and CDR2 sequences are SGHVT and SQSDAQ. This CDR3 has 17 residues. Trimming left V 8 bases short and J 2 bases short, with 24 bases between. The full variable domain, completed using reference TRBV7-4 and TRBJ2-5, is GAGVSQSPRYKVAKRGRDVALRCDSISGHVTLYWYRQTLGQGSEVLTYSQSDAQRDKSGRPSGRFSAERPERSVSTLKIQRTEQGDSAVYLCASLFSFQRTLQETQYFGPGTRLLVL.

This clone has only a few counts. The rearrangement uses TRBV28 and TRBJ2-3; 8 bases align to TRBD2. Germline V gene lookup returns CDR1 MDHEN and CDR2 SYDVKM. Trimming at V came to 6 bases and at J to 3 bases, leaving 8 bases not matched to a gene. There are 15 residues in the CDR3. The CDR3 loop is CASSLLADTTDTQYF. For the CDR3, the DNA is TGTGCCAGCAGCCTACTAGCGGACACAACAGATACGCAGTATTTT.

The J gene is TRBJ2-1, the V gene TRBV4-3, with TRBD2 as a possible D gene (8 bases). CDR1 is LGHNA and CDR2 is YSLEER in the germline V gene. V gave up 8 bases and J gave up 15 bases, with 14 bases separating them. The CDR3 has 10 amino acids. The CDR3 DNA reads TGCGCCAGCCGGGGGGGACAGCTGTTCTTC. It translates to CASRGGQLFF.

V is TRBV2 and J is TRBJ2-1, with 10 positions matching TRBD2. This CDR3 contains 18 residues. Unmatched junction bases numbered 10, after V lost 3 bases and J lost 2 bases. Germline V CDR1 and CDR2: SNHLY, FYNNEI. The CDR3 here is CASSDPLTSGHTYNEQFF. The CDR3 DNA reads TGTGCCAGCAGTGACCCCCTGACTAGCGGGCACACCTACAATGAGCAGTTCTTC.

The CDR3 sequence: CASLREYEQFF. The CDR3, as DNA: TGTGCCAGCTTGCGGGAGTATGAGCAGTTCTTC. The V call is TRBV11-2, the J call TRBJ2-1, with 7 bases matching TRBD2. V shed 8 bases and J 8 bases; nucleotides not matched to a gene: 3. This CDR3 has 11 amino acids. Germline CDR1 and CDR2: SGHAT and FQNNGV.

The rearrangement uses TRBV2 and TRBJ1-2; D perhaps matches TRBD1 (6 bases). The CDR3 runs 14 residues. Looked up from germline, CDR1 is SNHLY and CDR2 is FYNNEI. V gave up 3 bases and J gave up 4 bases, with 12 bases separating them. DNA of the CDR3: TGTGCCAGCAGTGACTCAGACAGGTTCTATGGCTACACCTTC. It specifies CASSDSDRFYGYTF.

This sequence joins TRBV11-2 and TRBJ2-1; TRBD2 matches at 16 bases. Unmatched junction bases numbered 11, after V lost 6 bases and J lost 3 bases. Germline V gene sequence: CDR1 SGHAT, CDR2 FQNNGV. The CDR3 has 19 amino acids. CDR3 region: CASRYFGTSGRGVYNEQFF. The CDR3 DNA reads TGTGCCAGCAGGTACTTCGGGACTAGCGGGAGGGGAGTCTACAATGAGCAGTTCTTC.

The V call is TRBV25-1, the J call TRBJ2-7; 11 bases match TRBD1. The CDR3 covers 15 residues. Per the germline V gene, CDR1 is MGHDK and CDR2 is SYGVNS. V lost 5 bases and J lost 7; bases outside the gene matches: 10. The CDR3 DNA sequence: TGTGCCAGCAGTCCGGACGGACAGGGGGCCGGGGAGCAGTACTTC. Translating it yields CASSPDGQGAGEQYF.

The chain uses TRBV30 and TRBJ2-2; 7 nucleotides align to TRBD1. Germline V lookup: CDR1 GTSNPN, CDR2 SVGIG (reference sequence). The length of the CDR3 is 15 residues. The ends lost 3 bases at V and 3 bases at J; junction bases unmatched: 7. CDR3 region: CAWRVGQGDTGELFF. In DNA form, the CDR3 reads TGTGCCTGGAGGGTCGGGCAGGGGGACACCGGGGAGCTGTTTTTT.

The chain carries TRBV29-1 and TRBJ2-7; D is possibly TRBD2 (6 bases). Trimming took off 7 bases at V and 4 bases at J, with 17 bases between the two ends. Looked up from germline, CDR1 is SQVTM and CDR2 is ANQGSEA. The CDR3 loop spans 13 amino acids. The CDR3 bases are TGCAGCGCTCGCCTGGGGACTCCATACGAGCAGTACTTC. Amino acids: CSARLGTPYEQYF.

V is TRBV7-2 and J is TRBJ2-7; TRBD2 is a possible D gene (6 bases). The CDR3 sequence is 16 residues long. From germline, CDR1 is SGHTA and CDR2 FQGNSA. Trimming left V 5 bases short and J 4 bases short, with 21 bases between. CDR3 region: CASSPLGRTISYEQYF. The CDR3 nucleotides read TGTGCCAGCAGCCCCCTGGGGAGGACTATTAGTTACGAGCAGTACTTC.

This rearrangement joins TRBV15 to TRBJ2-1, with 7 bases fitting TRBD2. The V gene end was trimmed by 0 bases and the J gene end by 4 bases; junction bases not matched to a gene: 9. Germline-derived CDR1 and CDR2 are LNHNV and YYDKDF (reference sequence). CDR3 length: 17 residues. The CDR3 protein is CATSRDRRTRPYNEQFF. In DNA form, the CDR3 reads TGTGCCACCAGCAGAGATAGGAGGACTAGACCATACAATGAGCAGTTCTTC.

This chain links TRBV5-1 with TRBJ2-5, with 8 positions matching TRBD1. This CDR3 is 15 amino acids long. In germline, CDR1 is SGHRS, CDR2 YFSETQ. V shed 3 bases, J shed 2 bases, and the junction held 6 bases outside the gene matches. The CDR3 coding sequence is TGCGCCAGCAGCTGGGGACAGGATGTACAAGAGACCCAGTACTTC. This translates into CASSWGQDVQETQYF.

V and J are TRBV6-1 and TRBJ1-1; D may be TRBD1 (6 bases). The CDR3 is made up of 13 amino acids. Deletions cut 4 bases from V and 3 bases from J, with 9 bases between. Germline CDR1 reads MNHNS; CDR2 reads SASEGT. The CDR3 DNA is TGTGCCAGCAGTGCAAACAGGGACACTGAAGCTTTCTTT. Its protein product is CASSANRDTEAFF.